The sequence of this T cell receptor beta chain was determined in a study of blood T cell repertoires in COVID-19. For the study at large: Sites in the United States, Italy and Spain provided acute and convalescent COVID-19 samples. T cells, B-cell-depleted T cells, or PBMCs supplied cDNA or gDNA.

Germline V gives CDR1 KGHSH, CDR2 LQKENI. V was cut by 3 bases and J by 0 bases, with 11 bases left in between. The CDR3 totals 16 residues. Per the original methods: Amplification of reference gene primers was used by the study to estimate nucleated cell counts. Method: immunoSEQ multiplex PCR; TCRdb's copy keeps in-frame clones and lacks some. V, J and clone size derive from that table, while D and trimming were established from the DNA sequence. The sample has 250,000 to 300,000 clones, under 90% seen once. Input material: peripheral blood. The chain joins TRBV18 to TRBJ1-4; tentatively, D is TRBD1 (6 bases). The sequence was collected from a woman aged 55-75 years with active or convalescent COVID-19. CDR3: CASSPATGSTNEKLFF. CDR3 DNA sequence: TGTGCCAGCTCACCCGCCACAGGGTCAACTAATGAAAAACTGTTTTTT. The variable domain in full, completed from reference TRBV18 and TRBJ1-4, reads NAGVMQNPRHLVRRRGQEARLRCSPMKGHSHVYWYRQLPEEGLKFMVYLQKENIIDESGMPKERFSAEFPKEGPSILRIQQVVRGDSAAYFCASSPATGSTNEKLFFGSGTQLSVL.